Listed below are T cell receptor beta chains from one sample, sequenced in a study of T cell responses to AZD1222 COVID-19 vaccine. The method was immunoSEQ multiplex PCR; TCRdb's version includes in-frame clones alone and lacks a portion of them. The sample has about 110,000 clones, 87% seen once. Here the sequenced sample was peripheral blood, taken on day 0 of AZD1222 vaccination. These receptors all stem from an adult in good health. The CDR3 runs from the conserved cysteine through the conserved F or W. D genes are given only for firm matches. Some rows have no size entry. The others give once, few or many, or a class for an expanded clone.

J gene,clone size,D gene,V gene,CDR3 DNA,CDR3 protein
TRBJ1-4,once,-,TRBV4-2,TGTGCCAGCAGCCAAGCACGTACGTCGGGGGAAAAACTGTTTTTT,CASSQARTSGEKLFF
TRBJ1-1,-,TRBD1,TRBV29-1,TGCAGCGTTGTAGGACAGGGGATCACTGAAGCTTTCTTT,CSVVGQGITEAFF
TRBJ2-7,-,TRBD1,TRBV29-1,TGCAGCGCATCAGACAGGGTGGTCTACGAGCAGTACTTC,CSASDRVVYEQYF
TRBJ2-1,-,TRBD2,TRBV9,TGTGCCAGCAGCGACTTAGCGGGGAACAATGAGCAGTTCTTC,CASSDLAGNNEQFF
TRBJ2-7,-,TRBD1,TRBV7-2,TGTGCCAGCAGCTTAGCTAGGGACAGGGATATCTACGAGCAGTACTTC,CASSLARDRDIYEQYF
TRBJ1-2,-,-,TRBV14,TGTGCCAGCAGTTCAGGGAGTTTCGGCTACACCTTC,CASSSGSFGYTF
TRBJ2-1,-,-,TRBV29-1,TGCAGCCTCGGGACTTCCTATGAGCAGTTCTTC,CSLGTSYEQFF
TRBJ1-5,-,-,TRBV7-3,TGTGCCAGCAGCATACAGGGTGGAGAAAATCAGCCCCAGCATTTT,CASSIQGGENQPQHF
TRBJ1-3,-,-,TRBV19,TGTGCCAGTAAGGCCCGAGGCCCTGGAAACACCATATATTTT,CASKARGPGNTIYF
TRBJ1-1,-,TRBD1,TRBV6-5,TGTGCCAGCAGTTACACCGACAGGGTACCTGAAGCTTTCTTT,CASSYTDRVPEAFF